Listed below are T cell receptor beta chains from one sample, sequenced in a study of cytomegalovirus exposure and HLA in healthy donors. The method was immunoSEQ multiplex PCR; TCRdb's version includes in-frame clones alone and lacks a portion of them. The sample yields roughly 84,000 clones, of which the top ten take up approximately 0.63%. The sequencing input was PBMCs. Every receptor here comes from a man aged 50-59 years in good health and CMV-seronegative. Each CDR3 is given with its conserved first and last residue.

j_call v_call cdr3_aa
TRBJ1-1 TRBV6-5 CASSYRGNTEAFF
TRBJ2-4 TRBV19 CASSFQNLAKNIQYF
TRBJ1-4 TRBV7-9 CASSLNVGSRFF
TRBJ1-5 TRBV7-2 CASSSTGNSNQPQHF
TRBJ1-4 TRBV9 CASSVVEGDEKLFF
TRBJ1-4 TRBV5-1 CASSINPGVREKLFF
TRBJ1-5 TRBV2 CASSEQGIGQPQHF
TRBJ1-6 TRBV18 CASSPPQGSNSPLHF
TRBJ1-6 TRBV9 CASSVLGGEGSPLHF
TRBJ2-3 TRBV4-1 CASSQMSSGPFDTQYF
TRBJ1-2 TRBV4-1 CASSQANYGYTF
TRBJ2-3 TRBV7-9 CASSFSSGGSTDTQYF
TRBJ2-1 TRBV6-5 CASSSGLAGAGGEQFF
TRBJ2-1 TRBV19 CASSIPRQGSSYNEQFF
TRBJ2-2 TRBV5-1 CASSSSPRGDLNTGELFF
TRBJ1-1 TRBV14 CASRNYKVATEAFF
TRBJ1-2 TRBV6-5 CASRDLRINYGYTF
TRBJ1-1 TRBV9 CASSTRDRVGTEAFF
TRBJ2-7 TRBV16 CASSQGGAGYEQYF
TRBJ1-2 TRBV27 CASSALTETVIYGYTF
TRBJ2-7 TRBV6-5 CASSYGFSGDEQYF
TRBJ1-1 TRBV6-5 CASSYSPGGGTEAFF
TRBJ2-3 TRBV5-4 CASSLDTDTDTQYF
TRBJ1-4 TRBV5-1 CASSPAPGWEKLFF
TRBJ1-5 TRBV25-1 CASNQGNQPQHF
TRBJ2-3 TRBV9 CASSVTSLASTDTQYF
TRBJ1-2 TRBV6-1 CASSEAKGLRYGYTF
TRBJ2-6 TRBV9 CASSVMSTGANVLTF
TRBJ1-5 TRBV30 CAWSVSSNQPQHF
TRBJ2-3 TRBV7-8 CASSQTSGVTDTQYF
TRBJ1-4 TRBV4-3 CASSQGQGFFEKLFF
TRBJ2-3 TRBV6-4 CASSPGQARTDTQYF